Sequencing of this T cell receptor (beta chain) was carried out in a study of identical twins. Findings and limits, study-wide: Twin-shared out-of-frame alpha sequences were enriched for low generation probability. Out-of-frame beta sequences exhibited a weaker degree of excess twin sharing.

Carrying unique molecular identifiers, the cDNA also gained a universal primer site through template switching. Using its own MiXCR run on the 5' RACE reads, TCRdb lists one record per CDR3 protein. This table holds 350,000 or so distinct CDR3 sequences, 12% found once. There are a few counts of this clonotype. The antigen is not known. The sample was also linked to a second study, of yellow fever vaccine responses in identical twins. That study reports: Twins reportedly showed a vaccine T cell response that seemed partly convergent and partly personalized.

This clonotype was sampled from a woman in her late teens or twenties in good health. The sequenced sample consisted of CD8+ T cells sorted from blood.

The CDR3 protein is CATSDRVTSGRIQETQYF. The CDR3, as DNA: TGTGCCACCAGTGACCGAGTGACTAGCGGGAGGATCCAAGAGACCCAGTACTTC. The J gene is TRBJ2-5, the V gene TRBV24-1; 13 bases align to TRBD2. The trim removed 4 bases at V and 1 base at J, leaving 8 bases unmatched. The CDR3 has 18 residues. Germline loops: CDR1 KGHDR, CDR2 SFDVKD.